The rows below give T cell receptor beta chains drawn from one sample of a study of blood T cell repertoires in COVID-19. TCRdb's copy holds only in-frame clones and misses some; the assay was immunoSEQ multiplex PCR. The top ten clones hold approximately 4.2% of a sample with roughly 220,000 clones, 86% of them seen once. The sequenced sample was PBMCs or T cells enriched from blood (not recorded which). All receptors come from a woman in her thirties or forties with acute COVID-19. CDR3s leave out the opening cysteine and the closing phenylalanine or tryptophan. A D gene is named only where the DNA matches it firmly.

cdr3_aa cdr3_length j_call v_call d_call
ASRPGGGRTDTQY 13 TRBJ2-3 TRBV7-2 TRBD2
ASSLPQGGAF 10 TRBJ1-1 TRBV28 .
ATSDDTNYGYT 11 TRBJ1-2 TRBV24-1 .
ASSLSSGGYNSPLH 14 TRBJ1-6 TRBV27 TRBD1
ASSSHDREPDYEQY 14 TRBJ2-7 TRBV9 TRBD1
ATKEGGYGYT 10 TRBJ1-2 TRBV28 .
ASSASGRNNEQF 12 TRBJ2-1 TRBV9 TRBD2
ASSLEEGTEAF 11 TRBJ1-1 TRBV11-1 .
ASSQENTNEQF 11 TRBJ2-1 TRBV14 .
ASSLSFLGGYIQY 13 TRBJ2-4 TRBV27 .
ASSSGTGGNQPQH 13 TRBJ1-5 TRBV7-8 TRBD1
ASSLFREREQY 11 TRBJ2-7 TRBV5-4 .
ASSMGTSGYTGELF 14 TRBJ2-2 TRBV19 TRBD2
ATSEHRGPDTQY 12 TRBJ2-3 TRBV24-1 TRBD1
ASSVSHGGYNEQF 13 TRBJ2-1 TRBV9 .
ASSQVSLWENQETQY 15 TRBJ2-5 TRBV4-1 .
ASRPSSSGKLF 11 TRBJ1-4 TRBV28 .
ASSASSGGVGETQY 14 TRBJ2-5 TRBV4-2 TRBD2
ASSEAGSYRGRGEQF 15 TRBJ2-1 TRBV6-1 TRBD2
ASGLAGPYEQY 11 TRBJ2-7 TRBV19 TRBD2